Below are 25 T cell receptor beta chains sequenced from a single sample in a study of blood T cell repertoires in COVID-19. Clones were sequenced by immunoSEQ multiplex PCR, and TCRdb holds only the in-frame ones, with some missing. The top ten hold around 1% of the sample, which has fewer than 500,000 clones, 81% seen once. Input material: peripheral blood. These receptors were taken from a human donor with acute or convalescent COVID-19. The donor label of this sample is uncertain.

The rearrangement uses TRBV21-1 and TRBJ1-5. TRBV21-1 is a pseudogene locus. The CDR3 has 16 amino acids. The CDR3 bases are TGTGCCAGCGTTGCGCTGGGGGGTTGGCGCAATCAGCCCCAGCATTTT. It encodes CASVALGGWRNQPQHF.

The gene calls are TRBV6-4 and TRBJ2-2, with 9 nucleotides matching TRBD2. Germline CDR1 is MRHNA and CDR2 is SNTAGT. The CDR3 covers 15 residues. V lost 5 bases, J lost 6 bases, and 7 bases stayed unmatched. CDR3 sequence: CASSPEAGGAGELFF. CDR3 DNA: TGTGCCAGCAGTCCAGAAGCGGGAGGCGCCGGGGAGCTGTTTTTT.

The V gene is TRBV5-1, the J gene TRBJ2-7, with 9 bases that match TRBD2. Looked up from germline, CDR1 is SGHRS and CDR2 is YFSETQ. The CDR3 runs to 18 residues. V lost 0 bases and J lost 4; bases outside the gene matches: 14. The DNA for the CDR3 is TGCGCCAGCAGCTTGGATAGGTTTCTAGCGGGAAGGAAATACGAGCAGTACTTC. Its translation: CASSLDRFLAGRKYEQYF.

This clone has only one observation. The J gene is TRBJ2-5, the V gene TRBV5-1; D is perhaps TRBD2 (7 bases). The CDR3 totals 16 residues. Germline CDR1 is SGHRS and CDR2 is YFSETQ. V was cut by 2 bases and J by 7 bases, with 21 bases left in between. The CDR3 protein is CASSLWTRGGGGTQYF. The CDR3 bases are TGCGCCAGCAGCTTATGGACTCGCGGGGGAGGGGGGACCCAGTACTTC.

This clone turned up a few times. The CDR3 sequence: CASSPPWRTGPNTEAFF. The CDR3 nucleotides read TGTGCCAGCTCACCACCGTGGAGGACAGGACCGAACACTGAAGCTTTCTTT. V is TRBV18 and J is TRBJ1-1; 7 bases are a match to TRBD1. J gave up 1 base and V 0 bases, and 8 bases lay outside the gene matches. Germline V gene lookup returns CDR1 KGHSH and CDR2 LQKENI. This CDR3 region has 17 residues.

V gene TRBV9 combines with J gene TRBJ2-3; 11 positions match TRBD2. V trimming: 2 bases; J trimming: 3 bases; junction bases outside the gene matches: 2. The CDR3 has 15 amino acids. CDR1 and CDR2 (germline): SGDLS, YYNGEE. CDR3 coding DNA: TGTGCCAGCAGCGTTAGCGGGAGGGAAACAGATACGCAGTATTTT. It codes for CASSVSGRETDTQYF.

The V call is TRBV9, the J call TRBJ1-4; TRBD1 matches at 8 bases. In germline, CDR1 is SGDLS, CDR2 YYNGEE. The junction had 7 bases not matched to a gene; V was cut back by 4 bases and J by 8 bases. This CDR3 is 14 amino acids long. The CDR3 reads CASSFAQGGEKLFF. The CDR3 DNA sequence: TGTGCCAGCAGCTTCGCACAGGGGGGGGAAAAACTGTTTTTT. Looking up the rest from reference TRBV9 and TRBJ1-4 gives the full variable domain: DSGVTQTPKHLITATGQRVTLRCSPRSGDLSVYWYQQSLDQGLQFLIQYYNGEERAKGNILERFSAQQFPDLHSELNLSSLELGDSALYFCASSFAQGGEKLFFGSGTQLSVL.

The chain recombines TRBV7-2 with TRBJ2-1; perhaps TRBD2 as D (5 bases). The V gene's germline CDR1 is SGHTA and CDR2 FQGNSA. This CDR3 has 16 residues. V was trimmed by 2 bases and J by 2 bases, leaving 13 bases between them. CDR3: CASSLSGLGAYNEQFF. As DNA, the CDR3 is TGTGCCAGCAGCTTATCGGGCTTGGGAGCCTACAATGAGCAGTTCTTC.

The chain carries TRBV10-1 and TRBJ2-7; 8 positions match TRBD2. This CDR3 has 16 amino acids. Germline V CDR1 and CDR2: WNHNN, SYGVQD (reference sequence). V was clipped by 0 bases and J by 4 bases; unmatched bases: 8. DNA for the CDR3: TGCGCCAGCAGTGAGTCATGGGGGGCGGGAGGTTACGAGCAGTACTTC. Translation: CASSESWGAGGYEQYF.

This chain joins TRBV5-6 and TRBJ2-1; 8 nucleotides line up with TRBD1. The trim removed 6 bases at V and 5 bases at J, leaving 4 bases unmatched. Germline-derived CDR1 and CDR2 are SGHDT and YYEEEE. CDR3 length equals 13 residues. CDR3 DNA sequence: TGTGCCAGCAACGGACAGGGTCACAATGAGCAGTTCTTC. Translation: CASNGQGHNEQFF.

CDR3 nucleotides: TGCAGCGTTGATGTGACTAGCGGGGCGAGGGATACGCAGTATTTT. Translated: CSVDVTSGARDTQYF. The V gene is TRBV29-1, the J gene TRBJ2-3, with 11 positions matching TRBD2. The J segment lost 6 bases and the V segment lost 3 bases, leaving 8 bases of the junction unmatched. CDR3 length: 15 amino acids. Germline values: CDR1 SQVTM, CDR2 ANQGSEA.

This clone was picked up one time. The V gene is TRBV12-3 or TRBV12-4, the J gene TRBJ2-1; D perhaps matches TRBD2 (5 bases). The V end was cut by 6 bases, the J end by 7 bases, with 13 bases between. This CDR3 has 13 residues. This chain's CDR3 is CASSRRERNEQFF. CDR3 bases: TGTGCCAGCAGCCGCCGGGAAAGAAATGAGCAGTTCTTC.

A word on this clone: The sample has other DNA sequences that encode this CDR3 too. The CDR3: CASSPGLGETQYF. The CDR3 bases are TGTGCCAGCTCACCGGGACTTGGAGAGACCCAGTACTTC. This chain joins TRBV18 and TRBJ2-5, with D perhaps TRBD2 (6 bases). This CDR3 comprises 13 residues. From germline, CDR1 is KGHSH and CDR2 LQKENI. V shed 3 bases and J shed 4 bases, with 9 bases lying between them.

The CDR3 reads CATSRDRGISNYGYTF. CDR3 coding DNA: TGTGCCACCAGCAGAGACAGGGGGATCTCTAACTATGGCTACACCTTC. The genes are TRBV15 and TRBJ1-2, with 7 bases identical to TRBD1. This CDR3 is 16 amino acids long. The V segment lost 0 bases and the J segment 0 bases; nucleotides outside the gene matches: 4. Looked up from germline, CDR1 is LNHNV and CDR2 is YYDKDF (reference sequence).

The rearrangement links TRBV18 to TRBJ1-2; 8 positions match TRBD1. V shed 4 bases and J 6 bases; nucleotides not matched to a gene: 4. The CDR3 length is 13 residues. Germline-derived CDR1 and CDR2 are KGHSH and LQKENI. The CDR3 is CASSQQGGNGYTF. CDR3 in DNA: TGTGCCAGCTCACAACAGGGGGGGAATGGCTACACCTTC.

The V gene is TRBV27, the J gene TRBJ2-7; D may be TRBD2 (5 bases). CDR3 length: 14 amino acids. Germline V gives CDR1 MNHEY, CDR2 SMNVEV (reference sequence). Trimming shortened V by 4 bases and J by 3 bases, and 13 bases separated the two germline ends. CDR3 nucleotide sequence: TGTGCCAGCAGTTCGACGACGGGGAACTACGAGCAGTACTTC. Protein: CASSSTTGNYEQYF.

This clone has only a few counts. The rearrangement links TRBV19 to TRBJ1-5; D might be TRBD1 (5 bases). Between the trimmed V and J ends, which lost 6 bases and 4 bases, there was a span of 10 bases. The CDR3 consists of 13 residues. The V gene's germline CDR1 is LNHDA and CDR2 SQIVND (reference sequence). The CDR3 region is CASRGEVNQPQHF. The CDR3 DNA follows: TGTGCCAGTAGGGGGGAGGTGAATCAGCCCCAGCATTTT.

The CDR3 protein is CASSLVPGLAGNNEQFF. The CDR3 nucleotides are TGCGCCAGCAGCTTGGTCCCGGGGCTAGCGGGAAATAATGAGCAGTTCTTC. The chain couples TRBV5-1 to TRBJ2-1; TRBD2 aligns across 9 bases. Germline CDR1 is SGHRS and CDR2 is YFSETQ. The CDR3 is made up of 17 amino acids. Losses at the gene ends were 0 bases for V and 7 bases for J; bases not matched to a gene: 11.

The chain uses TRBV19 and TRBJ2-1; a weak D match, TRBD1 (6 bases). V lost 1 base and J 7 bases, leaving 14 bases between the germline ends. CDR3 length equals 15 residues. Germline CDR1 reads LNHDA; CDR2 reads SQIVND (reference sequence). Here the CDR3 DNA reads TGTGCCAGTAGTATAGGTGGGGGCCGTACAAATGAGCAGTTCTTC. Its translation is CASSIGGGRTNEQFF.

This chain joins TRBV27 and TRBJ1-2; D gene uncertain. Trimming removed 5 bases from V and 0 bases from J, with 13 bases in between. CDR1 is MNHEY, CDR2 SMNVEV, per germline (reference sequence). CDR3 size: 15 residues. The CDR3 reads CASSADPGANYGYTF. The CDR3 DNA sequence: TGTGCCAGCAGTGCTGACCCGGGAGCTAACTATGGCTACACCTTC.

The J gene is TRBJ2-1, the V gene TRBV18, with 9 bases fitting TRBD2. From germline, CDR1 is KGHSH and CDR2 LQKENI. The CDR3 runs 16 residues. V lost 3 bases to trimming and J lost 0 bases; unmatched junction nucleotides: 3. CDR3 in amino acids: CASSPVSGSSYNEQFF. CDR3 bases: TGTGCCAGCTCACCGGTTAGCGGGAGCTCCTACAATGAGCAGTTCTTC.

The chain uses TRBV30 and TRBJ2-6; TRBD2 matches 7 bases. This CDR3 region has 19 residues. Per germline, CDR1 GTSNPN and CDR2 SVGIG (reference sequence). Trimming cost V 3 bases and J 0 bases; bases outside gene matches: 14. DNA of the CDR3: TGTGCCTGGAGAGGTGGTTGGGTAGCGGGCCGCTCTGGGGCCAACGTCCTGACTTTC. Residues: CAWRGGWVAGRSGANVLTF.

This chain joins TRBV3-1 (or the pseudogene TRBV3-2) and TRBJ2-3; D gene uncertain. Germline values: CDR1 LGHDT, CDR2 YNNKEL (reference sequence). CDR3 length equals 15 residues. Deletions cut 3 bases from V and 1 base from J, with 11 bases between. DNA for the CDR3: TGTGCCAGCAGCCATTCTGGGCTCCGCACAGATACGCAGTATTTT. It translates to CASSHSGLRTDTQYF.

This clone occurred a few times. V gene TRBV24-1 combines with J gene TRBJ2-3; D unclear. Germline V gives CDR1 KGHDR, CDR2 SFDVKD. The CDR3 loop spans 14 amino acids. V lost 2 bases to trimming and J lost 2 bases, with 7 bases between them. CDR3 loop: CATSDSRFTDTQYF. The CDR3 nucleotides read TGTGCCACCAGTGATTCCCGGTTCACAGATACGCAGTATTTT.

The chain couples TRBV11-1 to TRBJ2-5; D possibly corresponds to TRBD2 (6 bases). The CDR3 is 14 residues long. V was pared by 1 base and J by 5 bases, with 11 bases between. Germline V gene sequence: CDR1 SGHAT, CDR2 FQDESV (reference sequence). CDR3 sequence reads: CASSLDRGLETQYF. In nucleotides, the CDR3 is TGTGCCAGCAGCTTAGATCGGGGGTTGGAGACCCAGTACTTC.